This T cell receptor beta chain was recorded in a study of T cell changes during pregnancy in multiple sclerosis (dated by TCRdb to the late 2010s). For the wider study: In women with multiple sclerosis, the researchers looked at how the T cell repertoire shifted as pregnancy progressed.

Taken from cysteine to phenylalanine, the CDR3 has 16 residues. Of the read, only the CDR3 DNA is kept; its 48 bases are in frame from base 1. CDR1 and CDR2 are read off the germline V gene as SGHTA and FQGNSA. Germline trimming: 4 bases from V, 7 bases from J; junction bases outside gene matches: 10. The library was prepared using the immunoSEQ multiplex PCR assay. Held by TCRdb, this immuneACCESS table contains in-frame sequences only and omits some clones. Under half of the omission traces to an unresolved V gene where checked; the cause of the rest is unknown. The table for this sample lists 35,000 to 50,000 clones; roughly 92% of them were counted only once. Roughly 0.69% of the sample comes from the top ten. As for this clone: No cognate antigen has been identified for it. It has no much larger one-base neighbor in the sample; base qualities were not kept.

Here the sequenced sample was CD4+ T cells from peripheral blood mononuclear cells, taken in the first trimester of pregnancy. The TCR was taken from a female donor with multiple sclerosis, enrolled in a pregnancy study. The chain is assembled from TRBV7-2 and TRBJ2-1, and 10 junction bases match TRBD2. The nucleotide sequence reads TGTGCCAGCAGCTCTCAAAGCGGGAGGGCCGGGAATGAGCAGTTCTTC. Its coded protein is CASSSQSGRAGNEQFF.